One and the same sample provided the 19 T cell receptor beta chains below, sequenced in a study of T cell repertoires in cytomegalovirus infection. MiXCR, run by TCRdb on the reads, gives a single entry per CDR3 protein. The sample comprises under 850,000 distinct CDR3 sequences, about a third of which are singletons, and roughly 2.9% rests with the top ten. The specimen was PBMCs. These receptor sequences come from a human donor in good health (CMV status not recorded). Some clones in this sample may be carry-over from other donors' samples.

The V call is TRBV30, the J call TRBJ1-2; 7 bases match TRBD1. V lost 0 bases and J lost 2; bases outside the gene matches: 3. There are 14 residues in the CDR3. In germline, CDR1 is GTSNPN, CDR2 SVGIG (reference sequence). CDR3 in DNA: TGTGCCTGGAGTGTCCAGACAGGGAACTATGGCTACACCTTC. Translation: CAWSVQTGNYGYTF.

The V call is TRBV7-8, the J call TRBJ2-7; D gene uncertain. This CDR3 has 13 amino acids. Germline values: CDR1 SGHVS, CDR2 FQNEAQ. The ends were cut back, 9 bases at V and 12 bases at J, with 24 bases in the middle. This chain's CDR3 is CARRSGRAYETYF. CDR3 bases: TGTGCCAGAAGGTCAGGACGGGCCTACGAGACGTACTTC. Looking up the rest from reference TRBV7-8 and TRBJ2-7 gives the full variable domain: GAGVSQSPRYKVAKRGQDVALRCDPISGHVSLFWYQQALGQGPEFLTYFQNEAQLDKSGLPSDRFFAERPEGSVSTLKIQRTQQEDSAVYLCARRSGRAYETYFGPGTRLTVT.

The chain has TRBV7-4 and TRBJ2-1; the match to TRBD2 covers 13 bases. This CDR3 contains 17 residues. The V segment lost 1 base and the J segment 6 bases; nucleotides outside the gene matches: 6. Looked up from germline, CDR1 is SGHVT and CDR2 is SQSDAQ. The CDR3 nucleotides are TGTGCCAGCAGCTTAGGCCGACTAGCGGGAGGTCCCAATGAGCAGTTCTTC. Translated, it gives CASSLGRLAGGPNEQFF.

The J gene is TRBJ2-1, the V gene TRBV5-1, with D maybe TRBD2 (5 bases). CDR1 and CDR2 from the germline V gene are SGHRS and YFSETQ. The V and J ends lost 0 bases and 9 bases respectively, with 16 bases between them. The CDR3 loop spans 15 amino acids. The CDR3 sequence is CASSLAPGSSSEQFF. The CDR3 nucleotides read TGCGCCAGCAGCTTGGCCCCGGGATCTAGTAGTGAGCAGTTCTTC.

This clonotype was found once. This chain joins TRBV24-1 and TRBJ1-2; the match to TRBD1 covers 7 bases. The CDR3 extends over 14 amino acids. The germline V gene has CDR1 KGHDR and CDR2 SFDVKD. Trimming cost V 7 bases and J 7 bases; bases outside gene matches: 11. CDR3 protein: CATRDRDPSRGYTF. The CDR3 DNA sequence: TGTGCCACCAGAGACAGGGACCCCTCTCGTGGCTACACCTTC.

This chain links TRBV6-5 with TRBJ2-7; 9 positions agree with TRBD1. The J segment lost 5 bases and the V segment lost 4 bases, leaving 9 bases of the junction unmatched. Looked up from germline, CDR1 is MNHEY and CDR2 is SVGAGI. The CDR3 is made up of 15 amino acids. The CDR3 sequence: CASSSPGQGGNEQYF. CDR3 in DNA: TGTGCCAGCAGTTCTCCGGGACAGGGAGGCAACGAGCAGTACTTC.

This clonotype has a handful of counts. The chain joins TRBV6-6 to TRBJ1-2; maybe TRBD1 (6 bases). Trimming left V 4 bases short and J 2 bases short, with 8 bases between. Germline CDR1 is MNHNY and CDR2 is SVGAGI (reference sequence). CDR3 size: 13 residues. This CDR3 reads CASSWTENYGYTF. For the CDR3, the DNA is TGTGCCAGCAGTTGGACAGAGAACTATGGCTACACCTTC.

The chain recombines TRBV7-2 with TRBJ2-2; no definite D call. This CDR3 has 17 residues. In germline, CDR1 is SGHTA, CDR2 FQGNSA. V lost 4 bases and J lost 7, with 22 bases in between. The CDR3 nucleotides read TGTGCCAGCAGCTCAGAGTGGGCCAGTCCGAAGTACGGGGAGCTGTTTTTT. This encodes CASSSEWASPKYGELFF.

This clonotype has more than one count but fewer than ten. The chain joins TRBV7-2 to TRBJ2-5, with D unresolved. Looked up from germline, CDR1 is SGHTA and CDR2 is FQGNSA. The CDR3 length is 14 residues. Trimming cost V 1 base and J 1 base, with 7 bases left between them. The CDR3 coding sequence is TGTGCCAGCAGCTTAGGGGCCCTCCAAGAGACCCAGTACTTC. Encoded protein: CASSLGALQETQYF. Full variable domain (outside the CDR3, taken from reference TRBV7-2 and TRBJ2-5): GAGVSQSPSNKVTEKGKDVELRCDPISGHTALYWYRQSLGQGLEFLIYFQGNSAPDKSGLPSDRFSAERTGGSVSTLTIQRTQQEDSAVYLCASSLGALQETQYFGPGTRLLVL.

This clonotype was observed a few times. V gene TRBV12-3 or TRBV12-4 combines with J gene TRBJ2-7, with 8 bases lining up with TRBD2. CDR3 size: 13 residues. V trimming: 4 bases; J trimming: 4 bases; junction bases outside the gene matches: 3. The DNA for the CDR3 is TGTGCCAGCAGTTATACTAGCGGTTACGAGCAGTACTTC. Translating gives CASSYTSGYEQYF.

Worth noting for this clonotype: It may be a read error: a sequence one base away is much more abundant. This CDR3 fails to terminate in the conserved phenylalanine or tryptophan, so it likely reflects a read error. The rearrangement joins TRBV7-3 to TRBJ2-3, with D possibly being TRBD2 (6 bases). The germline V and J ends were trimmed by 5 bases and 8 bases, with 14 bases remaining between them. Germline CDR1 is SGHTA and CDR2 is FQGTGA. This CDR3 is built from 13 residues. Here the CDR3 DNA reads TGTGCCAGCAGCGTAGGAACGGGGGTTACGCAGTATATT. Its translation is CASSVGTGVTQYI.

The chain recombines TRBV7-8 with TRBJ1-5; TRBD1 aligns across 7 bases. The length of the CDR3 is 13 residues. V lost 8 bases, J lost 6 bases, and 7 bases stayed unmatched. CDR1 and CDR2 (germline): SGHVS, FQNEAQ. The CDR3 coding sequence is TGTGCCAGCGGCAAACAGGGGTCTCAGCCCCAGCATTTT. It yields the protein CASGKQGSQPQHF. The complete variable domain, with remaining parts taken from reference TRBV7-8 and TRBJ1-5, reads GAGVSQSPRYKVAKRGQDVALRCDPISGHVSLFWYQQALGQGPEFLTYFQNEAQLDKSGLPSDRFFAERPEGSVSTLKIQRTQQEDSAVYLCASGKQGSQPQHFGDGTRLSIL.

This chain joins TRBV12-5 and TRBJ1-1; 8 positions match TRBD1. The CDR3 consists of 14 residues. J gave up 2 bases and V 7 bases, and 6 bases lay outside the gene matches. Germline lookup yields CDR1 LGHNT and CDR2 FRNRAP. The CDR3 sequence is CASAQGAHNTEAFF. The CDR3, as DNA: TGTGCTAGTGCGCAGGGGGCGCATAACACTGAAGCTTTCTTT.

V gene TRBV28 combines with J gene TRBJ2-2; possibly TRBD1 for D (5 bases). The CDR3 has 14 residues. Deletions cut 3 bases from V and 7 bases from J, with 12 bases between. Germline CDR1 reads MDHEN; CDR2 reads SYDVKM. The CDR3 protein is CASSFIRAGGELFF. CDR3 in DNA: TGTGCCAGCAGTTTTATCAGGGCCGGCGGGGAGCTGTTTTTT.

The chain uses TRBV2 and TRBJ2-2; 9 nucleotides line up with TRBD1. The CDR3 is 14 amino acids. After removal of 6 bases from V and 7 bases from J, the junction contained 6 bases not matched to a gene. Germline loops: CDR1 SNHLY, CDR2 FYNNEI. The CDR3 DNA follows: TGTGCCAGCAGCGGACAGGGGAGGAACGGGGAGCTGTTTTTT. Protein: CASSGQGRNGELFF.

This clonotype was counted only a few times. V gene TRBV5-6 combines with J gene TRBJ1-5; D gene uncertain. The V end was cut by 0 bases, the J end by 1 base, with 8 bases between. CDR1 and CDR2 (germline): SGHDT, YYEEEE. The CDR3 has 15 amino acids. CDR3 region: CASSLARESNQPQHF. CDR3 sequence (DNA): TGTGCCAGCAGCTTGGCCCGGGAGAGCAATCAGCCCCAGCATTTT.

The rearrangement joins TRBV9 to TRBJ2-3; a possible D gene is TRBD2 (6 bases). From germline, CDR1 is SGDLS and CDR2 YYNGEE. This CDR3 contains 16 residues. V lost 0 bases and J 2 bases, leaving 13 bases between the germline ends. CDR3 residues: CASSVEAGPITDTQYF. The CDR3 nucleotides are TGTGCCAGCAGCGTAGAGGCGGGGCCCATCACAGATACGCAGTATTTT.

The chain links TRBV5-6 to TRBJ2-1; 8 nucleotides agree with TRBD1. The CDR3 covers 16 residues. Losses at the gene ends were 0 bases for V and 8 bases for J; bases not matched to a gene: 10. Germline V gene lookup returns CDR1 SGHDT and CDR2 YYEEEE. The CDR3 DNA reads as TGTGCCAGCAGCTTGGTAATTTGGACAGGGAGTCATGAGCAGTTCTTC. Protein: CASSLVIWTGSHEQFF.

The rearrangement joins TRBV6-1 to TRBJ1-5; 7 bases are shared with TRBD1. The CDR3 has 17 amino acids. The junction had 18 bases not matched to a gene; V was cut back by 8 bases and J by 5 bases. The germline V gene encodes CDR1 MNHNS and CDR2 SASEGT. This CDR3 is CASVKTGSWVSDQPQHF. DNA of the CDR3: TGTGCCAGCGTCAAGACAGGGAGTTGGGTTAGTGATCAGCCCCAGCATTTT.